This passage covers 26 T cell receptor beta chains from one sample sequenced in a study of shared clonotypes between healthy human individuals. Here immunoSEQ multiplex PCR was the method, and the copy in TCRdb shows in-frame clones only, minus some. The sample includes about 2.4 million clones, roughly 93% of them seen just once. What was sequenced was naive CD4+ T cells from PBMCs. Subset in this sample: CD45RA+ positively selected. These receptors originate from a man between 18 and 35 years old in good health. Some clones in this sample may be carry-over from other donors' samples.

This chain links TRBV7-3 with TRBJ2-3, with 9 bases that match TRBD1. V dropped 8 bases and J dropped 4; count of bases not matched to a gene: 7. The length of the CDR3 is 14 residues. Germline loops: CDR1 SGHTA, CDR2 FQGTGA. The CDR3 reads CASGWTGDADTQYF. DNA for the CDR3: TGTGCCAGCGGGTGGACAGGGGACGCAGATACGCAGTATTTT.

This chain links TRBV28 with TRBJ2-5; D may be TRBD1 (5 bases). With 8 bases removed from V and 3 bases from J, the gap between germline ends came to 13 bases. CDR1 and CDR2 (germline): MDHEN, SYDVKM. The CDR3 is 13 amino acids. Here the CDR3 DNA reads TGTGCCAGCCAGGGTTGGGCAAAAGAGACCCAGTACTTC. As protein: CASQGWAKETQYF.

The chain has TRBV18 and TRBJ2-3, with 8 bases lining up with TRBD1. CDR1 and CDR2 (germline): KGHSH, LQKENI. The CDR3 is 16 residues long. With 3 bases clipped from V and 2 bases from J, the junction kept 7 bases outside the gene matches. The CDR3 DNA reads TGTGCCAGCTCACCTTTAGGACAGGGAAACACAGATACGCAGTATTTT. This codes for CASSPLGQGNTDTQYF.

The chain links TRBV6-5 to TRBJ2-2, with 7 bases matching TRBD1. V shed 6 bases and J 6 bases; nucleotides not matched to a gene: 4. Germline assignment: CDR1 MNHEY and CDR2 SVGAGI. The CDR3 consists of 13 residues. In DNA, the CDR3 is TGTGCCAGCAGCCGCACAGGGGCCGGGGAGCTGTTTTTT. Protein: CASSRTGAGELFF.

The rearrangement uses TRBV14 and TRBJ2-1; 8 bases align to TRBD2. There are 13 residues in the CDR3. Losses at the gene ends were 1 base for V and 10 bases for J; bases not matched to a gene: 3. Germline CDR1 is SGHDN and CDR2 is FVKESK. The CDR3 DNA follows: TGTGCCAGCAGCCAAGTGGTAGCGGGAGAGCAGTTCTTC. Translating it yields CASSQVVAGEQFF. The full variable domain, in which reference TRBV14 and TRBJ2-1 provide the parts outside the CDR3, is EAGVTQFPSHSVIEKGQTVTLRCDPISGHDNLYWYRRVMGKEIKFLLHFVKESKQDESGMPNNRFLAERTGGTYSTLKVQPAELEDSGVYFCASSQVVAGEQFFGPGTRLTVL.

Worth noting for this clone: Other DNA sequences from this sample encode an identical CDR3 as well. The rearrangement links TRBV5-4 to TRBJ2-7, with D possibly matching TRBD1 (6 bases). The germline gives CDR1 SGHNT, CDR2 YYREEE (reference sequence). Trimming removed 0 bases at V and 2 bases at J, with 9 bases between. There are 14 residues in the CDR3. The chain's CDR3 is CASSLVGGTYEQYF. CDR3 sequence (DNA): TGTGCCAGCAGCTTGGTTGGGGGCACCTACGAGCAGTACTTC.

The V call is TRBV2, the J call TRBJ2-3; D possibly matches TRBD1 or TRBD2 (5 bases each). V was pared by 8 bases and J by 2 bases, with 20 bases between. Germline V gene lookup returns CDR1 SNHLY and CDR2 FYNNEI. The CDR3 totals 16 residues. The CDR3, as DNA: TGTGCCAGCCGATCAACAGGCCTTAGCGACACAGATACGCAGTATTTT. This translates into CASRSTGLSDTDTQYF.

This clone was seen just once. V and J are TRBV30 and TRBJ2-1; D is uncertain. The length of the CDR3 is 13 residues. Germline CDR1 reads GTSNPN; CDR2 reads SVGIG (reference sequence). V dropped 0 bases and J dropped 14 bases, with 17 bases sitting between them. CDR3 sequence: CAWSVRFSEGEFF. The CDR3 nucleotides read TGTGCCTGGAGTGTACGGTTTAGTGAAGGCGAGTTCTTC.

In DNA form, the CDR3 reads TGCGCCAGCAGCTCGGACCCCCCGCCTAATGAAAAACTGTTTTTT. Protein: CASSSDPPPNEKLFF. This chain connects TRBV5-1 to TRBJ1-4; no firm D call. The CDR3 totals 15 residues. The V gene lost 3 bases and the J gene lost 3 bases, with 12 bases spanning the gap. Germline CDR1 and CDR2: SGHRS and YFSETQ.

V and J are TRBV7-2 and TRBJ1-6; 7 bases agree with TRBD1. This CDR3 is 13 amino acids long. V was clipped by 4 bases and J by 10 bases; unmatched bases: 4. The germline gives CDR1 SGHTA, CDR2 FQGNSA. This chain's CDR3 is CASSSGGGSPLHF. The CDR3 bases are TGTGCCAGCAGCTCAGGGGGAGGATCACCCCTCCACTTT.

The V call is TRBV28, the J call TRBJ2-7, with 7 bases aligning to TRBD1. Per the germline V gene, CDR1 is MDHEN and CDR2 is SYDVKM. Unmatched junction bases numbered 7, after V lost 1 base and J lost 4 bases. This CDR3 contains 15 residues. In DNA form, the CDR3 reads TGTGCCAGCAGTTTATATCGAGCAGGGGGATACGAGCAGTACTTC. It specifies CASSLYRAGGYEQYF.

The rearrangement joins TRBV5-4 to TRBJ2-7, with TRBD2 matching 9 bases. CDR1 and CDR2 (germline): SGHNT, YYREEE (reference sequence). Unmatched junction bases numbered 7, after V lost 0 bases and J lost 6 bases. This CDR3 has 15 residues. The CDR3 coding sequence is TGTGCCAGCAGCTTGGTGGCTAGCGGGACCGGCGAGCAGTACTTC. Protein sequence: CASSLVASGTGEQYF.

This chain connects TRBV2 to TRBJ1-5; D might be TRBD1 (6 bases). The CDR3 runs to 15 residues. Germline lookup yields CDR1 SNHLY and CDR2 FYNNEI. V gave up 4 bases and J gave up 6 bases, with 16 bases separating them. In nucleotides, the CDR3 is TGTGCCAGCAGTGGGACATCCCAAGGGGGTCAGCCCCAGCATTTT. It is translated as CASSGTSQGGQPQHF.

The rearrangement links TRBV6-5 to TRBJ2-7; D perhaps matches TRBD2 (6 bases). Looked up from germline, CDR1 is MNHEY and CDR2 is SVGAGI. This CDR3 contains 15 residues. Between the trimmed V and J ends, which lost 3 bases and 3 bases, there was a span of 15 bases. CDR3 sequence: CASSYERVTLYEQYF. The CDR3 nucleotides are TGTGCCAGCAGTTATGAGCGGGTCACTCTCTACGAGCAGTACTTC.

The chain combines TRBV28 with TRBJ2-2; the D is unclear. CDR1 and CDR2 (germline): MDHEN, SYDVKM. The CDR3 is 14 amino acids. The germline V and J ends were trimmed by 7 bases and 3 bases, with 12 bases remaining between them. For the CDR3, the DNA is TGTGCCAGCAAGCAACAGTCATACACCGGGGAGCTGTTTTTT. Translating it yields CASKQQSYTGELFF.

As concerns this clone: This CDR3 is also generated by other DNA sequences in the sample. CDR3 sequence (DNA): TGTGCCAGCAGCTTTGACAACACCGGGGAGCTGTTTTTT. This translates into CASSFDNTGELFF. The genes are TRBV6-1 and TRBJ2-2; D is unresolved. Germline loops: CDR1 MNHNS, CDR2 SASEGT. The CDR3 spans 13 residues. With 6 bases removed from V and 2 bases from J, the gap between germline ends came to 7 bases.

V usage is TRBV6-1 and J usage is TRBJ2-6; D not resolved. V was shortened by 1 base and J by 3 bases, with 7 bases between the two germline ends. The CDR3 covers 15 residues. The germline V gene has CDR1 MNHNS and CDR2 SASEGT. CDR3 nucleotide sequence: TGTGCCAGCAGTGAAGGGTCTTTTGGGGCCAACGTCCTGACTTTC. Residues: CASSEGSFGANVLTF.

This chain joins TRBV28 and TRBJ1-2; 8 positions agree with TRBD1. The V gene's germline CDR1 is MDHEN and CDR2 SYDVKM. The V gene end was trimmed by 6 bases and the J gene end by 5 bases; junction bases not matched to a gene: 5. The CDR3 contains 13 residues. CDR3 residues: CASRDRAEYGYTF. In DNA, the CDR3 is TGTGCCAGCAGGGACAGGGCGGAATATGGCTACACCTTC.

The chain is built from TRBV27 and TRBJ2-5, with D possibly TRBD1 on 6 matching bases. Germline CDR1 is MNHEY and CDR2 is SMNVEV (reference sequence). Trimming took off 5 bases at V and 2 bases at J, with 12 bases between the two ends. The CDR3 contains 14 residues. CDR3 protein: CASSRWTDQETQYF. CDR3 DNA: TGTGCCAGCAGTCGATGGACAGATCAAGAGACCCAGTACTTC.

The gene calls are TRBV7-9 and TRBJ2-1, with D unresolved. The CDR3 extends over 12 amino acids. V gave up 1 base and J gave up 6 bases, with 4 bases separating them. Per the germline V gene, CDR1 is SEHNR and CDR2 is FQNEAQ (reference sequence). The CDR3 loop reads CASSLDSNEQFF. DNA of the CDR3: TGTGCCAGCAGCTTAGATAGCAATGAGCAGTTCTTC.

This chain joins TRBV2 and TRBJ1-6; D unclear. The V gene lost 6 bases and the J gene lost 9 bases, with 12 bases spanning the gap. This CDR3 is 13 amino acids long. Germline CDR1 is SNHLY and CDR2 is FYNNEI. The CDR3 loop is CASSRGPSSPLHF. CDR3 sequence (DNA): TGTGCCAGCAGCCGTGGGCCGAGTTCACCCCTCCACTTT.

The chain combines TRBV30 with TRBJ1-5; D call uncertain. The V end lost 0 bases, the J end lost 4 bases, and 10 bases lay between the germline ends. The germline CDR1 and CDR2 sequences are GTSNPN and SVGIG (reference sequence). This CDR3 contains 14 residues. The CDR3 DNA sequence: TGTGCCTGGAGTGTCGGCAGCCGGAATCAGCCCCAGCATTTT. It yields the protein CAWSVGSRNQPQHF.

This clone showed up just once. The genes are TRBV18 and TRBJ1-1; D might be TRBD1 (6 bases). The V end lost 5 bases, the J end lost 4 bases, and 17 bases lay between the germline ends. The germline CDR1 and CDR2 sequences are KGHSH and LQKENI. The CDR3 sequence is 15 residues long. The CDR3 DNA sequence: TGTGCCAGCTCAGAGTGGGCAGGGGTTACCACTGAAGCTTTCTTT. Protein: CASSEWAGVTTEAFF.

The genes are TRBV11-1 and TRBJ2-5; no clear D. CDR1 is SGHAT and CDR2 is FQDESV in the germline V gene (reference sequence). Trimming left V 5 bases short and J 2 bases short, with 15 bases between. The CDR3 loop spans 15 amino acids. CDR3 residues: CASSHTEARQETQYF. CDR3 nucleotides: TGTGCCAGCAGCCACACCGAGGCTAGACAAGAGACCCAGTACTTC. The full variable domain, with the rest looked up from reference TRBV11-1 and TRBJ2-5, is EAEVAQSPRYKITEKSQAVAFWCDPISGHATLYWYRQILGQGPELLVQFQDESVVDDSQLPKDRFSAERLKGVDSTLKIQPAELGDSAMYLCASSHTEARQETQYFGPGTRLLVL.

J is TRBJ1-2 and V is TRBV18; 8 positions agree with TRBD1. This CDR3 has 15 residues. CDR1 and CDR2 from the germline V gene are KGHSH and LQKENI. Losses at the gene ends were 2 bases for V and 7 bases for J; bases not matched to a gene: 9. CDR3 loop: CASSPSPDRVSGYTF. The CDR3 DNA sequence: TGTGCCAGCTCACCAAGTCCGGACAGGGTGAGTGGCTACACCTTC.

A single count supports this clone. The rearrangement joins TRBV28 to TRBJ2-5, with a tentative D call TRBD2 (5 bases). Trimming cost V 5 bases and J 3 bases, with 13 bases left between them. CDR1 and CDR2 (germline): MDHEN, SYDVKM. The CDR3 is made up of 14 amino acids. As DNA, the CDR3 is TGTGCCAGCAGTCCCTTTGGGAGAGAAGAGACCCAGTACTTC. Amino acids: CASSPFGREETQYF.